The rows below give T cell receptor beta chains drawn from one sample of a study of Ad26.COV2.S vaccination and SARS-CoV-2 variants. Using immunoSEQ multiplex PCR, the repertoire was profiled, and TCRdb retains in-frame clones only, with some absent. Here the sample spans some 480,000 clones, about 83% being singletons. The sequencing used peripheral blood, collected in a trial of Ad26.COV2.S vaccine versus placebo. Receptors originate from a person aged 18-65 years who received the Ad26.COV2.S COVID-19 vaccine or a placebo. Each CDR3 is given with its conserved first and last residue. Fields, in order: V gene, clone size, J gene, D gene, CDR3 DNA, CDR3 protein. The D gene is left open where the match is weak. Clone size is shown for a subset of rows, as once, few, many or a class of expanded clone.

TRBV4-2,-,TRBJ1-5,-,TGTGCCAGCAGCCCAACGGGAGGGCTTCAGCCCCAGCATTTT,CASSPTGGLQPQHF
TRBV28,-,TRBJ2-1,-,TGTGCCAGCAGTCCCTCCCTGGCGGGACACCTTTACTACAATGAGCAGTTCTTC,CASSPSLAGHLYYNEQFF
TRBV5-1,-,TRBJ1-2,-,TGCGCCAGCAGTAAAGGGGTCCACAGCTATGGCTACACCTTC,CASSKGVHSYGYTF
TRBV7-9,-,TRBJ2-7,-,TGTGCCAGCAGCTTAGCGGTCTTTAGCTCCTACGAGCAGTACTTC,CASSLAVFSSYEQYF
TRBV19,-,TRBJ2-1,-,TGTGCCAGTACCCTCACGAGGGGGGGTAGGCAGTTCTTC,CASTLTRGGRQFF
TRBV9,-,TRBJ2-5,TRBD2,TGTGCCAGCAGCCCCGGGGAGGGGTTCAGAGAGACCCAGTACTTC,CASSPGEGFRETQYF
TRBV28,-,TRBJ1-1,-,TGTGCCAGCAGTTTAACGGGACCAGGAACGGCTGAAGCTTTCTTT,CASSLTGPGTAEAFF
TRBV6-2/TRBV6-3,-,TRBJ2-1,-,TGTGCCAGCAGTTACCTCACAAATGAGCAGTTCTTC,CASSYLTNEQFF
TRBV16,-,TRBJ2-7,TRBD1,TGTGCCAGCAGCTTGGGACAGGTTACCTACGAGCAGTACTTC,CASSLGQVTYEQYF
TRBV10-3,-,TRBJ2-7,-,TGTGCCATCAGTGCCGGCGGGTACGAGCAGTACTTC,CAISAGGYEQYF
TRBV7-9,-,TRBJ1-1,-,TGTGCCAGCAGCTCCTTCGACAGGTCGCCTGAAGCTTTCTTT,CASSSFDRSPEAFF
TRBV6-5,-,TRBJ1-1,TRBD1,TGTGCCAGCATGCCGGGACAGGGGGGAAACACTGAAGCTTTCTTT,CASMPGQGGNTEAFF
TRBV3-1/TRBV3-2,-,TRBJ2-3,TRBD1,TGTGCCAGCAGCCCGGGACAGGGAACAGATACGCAGTATTTT,CASSPGQGTDTQYF
TRBV28,few,TRBJ1-5,-,TGTGCCAGCAGTTATCCCCGGTCGGTAGGCGATCAGCCCCAGCATTTT,CASSYPRSVGDQPQHF
TRBV11-2,-,TRBJ2-3,-,TGTGCCAGCAGCAACCGAGATACGCAGTATTTT,CASSNRDTQYF
TRBV30,-,TRBJ2-5,-,TGTGCCTGGAGTAACAGGGGCCTGGAGGGGGCAGAGACCCAGTACTTC,CAWSNRGLEGAETQYF
TRBV4-1,-,TRBJ2-3,TRBD2,TGCGCCAGCAGCCCACAGGGTCTTAGCGGGAACGGGGGTACGCAGTATTTT,CASSPQGLSGNGGTQYF
TRBV4-3,-,TRBJ1-5,TRBD1,TGCGCCAGCAGCCAAGTCCGACAGGGAAATCAGCCCCAGCATTTT,CASSQVRQGNQPQHF
TRBV6-5,-,TRBJ1-1,TRBD1,TGTGCCAGCAGTAAACAGGGGATCACTGAAGCTTTCTTT,CASSKQGITEAFF
TRBV19,-,TRBJ2-5,-,TGTGCCAGTAGTCCTGGGGTTGGGGCTAGTTTAGAGACCCAGTACTTC,CASSPGVGASLETQYF
TRBV10-3,-,TRBJ2-1,-,TGTGCCACCACAACCGATTCCAATGAGCAGTTCTTC,CATTTDSNEQFF
TRBV30,-,TRBJ2-3,-,TGTGCCTGGACCGCAATGTCAGGGGCAGATACGCAGTATTTT,CAWTAMSGADTQYF
TRBV28,-,TRBJ2-2,-,TGTGCCAGCCATGAGCGGGTTCCCCCCGGGGAGCTGTTTTTT,CASHERVPPGELFF
TRBV27,-,TRBJ1-1,-,TGTGCCAGCAGTTTATTGCCAGACACTGAAGCTTTCTTT,CASSLLPDTEAFF
TRBV28,-,TRBJ1-2,-,TGTGCCTCCCTTAGGCCAGGCGTCTATGGCTACACCTTC,CASLRPGVYGYTF
TRBV6-5,-,TRBJ2-7,-,TGTGCCAGCTTTGTGTCAGCGGCCTACGAGCAGTACTTC,CASFVSAAYEQYF
TRBV6-2/TRBV6-3,-,TRBJ2-3,-,TGTGCCAGCAGTTACTCGAGTTCTATTACAGATACGCAGTATTTT,CASSYSSSITDTQYF
TRBV7-6,-,TRBJ2-7,TRBD2,TGTGCCAGCAGCCCCAGCAGCGGGGCCAGGGACGAGCAGTACTTC,CASSPSSGARDEQYF
TRBV9,few,TRBJ1-4,TRBD1,TGTGCCAACCTACAAAACCGGGACAGGGCACCAAATGAAAAACTGTTTTTT,CANLQNRDRAPNEKLFF
TRBV7-6,-,TRBJ1-2,-,TGTGCCAGCAGCCCAGACGTTTCGTTCAGCTACACCTTC,CASSPDVSFSYTF
TRBV6-2/TRBV6-3,-,TRBJ2-7,-,TGTGCCAGCAGTTACCTCCAGGGGTCCCGCAACGTCTACGAGCAGTACTTC,CASSYLQGSRNVYEQYF
TRBV2,once,TRBJ2-1,TRBD2,TGTGCCAGCCGGCGGGAGGGGGCGTACAATGAGCAGTTCTTC,CASRREGAYNEQFF
TRBV9,-,TRBJ2-1,-,TGTGCCAGCAGCGTAGGCCCACAAAAAAGGCCCCCCTACAATGAGCAGTTCTTC,CASSVGPQKRPPYNEQFF
TRBV9,-,TRBJ1-6,TRBD1,TGTGCCAGCAGCGGGGACAGCCAAAATTCACCCCTCCACTTT,CASSGDSQNSPLHF
TRBV7-2,-,TRBJ2-5,-,TGTGCCAGCAGCCGTGACAGGTACCAAGAGACCCAGTACTTC,CASSRDRYQETQYF
TRBV6-5,-,TRBJ1-1,-,TGTGCCAGCAGTCCACAGGGATTTGCGGGAACTGAAGCTTTCTTT,CASSPQGFAGTEAFF
TRBV4-2,-,TRBJ2-3,-,TGTGCCAGCAGCCAAACCGGGACCCAGCCAGGGACAGATACGCAGTATTTT,CASSQTGTQPGTDTQYF
TRBV12-3/TRBV12-4,-,TRBJ2-2,TRBD2,TGTGCCAGCGTGCGGGAGCTGATCGGGGAGCTGTTTTTT,CASVRELIGELFF
TRBV20-1,-,TRBJ1-1,-,TGCAGTGCTAGTGAAAGTATGGCTGAAGCTTTCTTT,CSASESMAEAFF
TRBV5-3,-,TRBJ1-1,TRBD1,TGTGCCAGAAGATCCGGGACAGGGATCCCTGAAGCTTTCTTT,CARRSGTGIPEAFF
TRBV25-1,once,TRBJ2-1,-,TGTGCCAGCAGTTACGGGTTGGATGAGCAGTTCTTC,CASSYGLDEQFF
TRBV4-2,-,TRBJ2-7,TRBD2,TGTGCCAGCAGCCAAGACCTAGCGGATAGCTCCTACGAGCAGTACTTC,CASSQDLADSSYEQYF
TRBV7-6,-,TRBJ2-2,TRBD2,TGTGCCAGCAGCTTAGGCAGACTAGCGGGAGGGTTGAACACCGGGGAGCTGTTTTTT,CASSLGRLAGGLNTGELFF
TRBV30,-,TRBJ1-2,-,TGTGCCTGGAGTCCGTTCGGGGGTGGAGGCTACACCTTC,CAWSPFGGGGYTF
TRBV3-1/TRBV3-2,-,TRBJ1-2,TRBD1,TGTGCCAGCAGCCAAGACAGGGGGCTCATCTATGGCTACACCTTC,CASSQDRGLIYGYTF
TRBV13,-,TRBJ2-1,TRBD2,TGTGCCAGCAGCTTAGACACGGGACTAGCGGCATACAATGAGCAGTTCTTC,CASSLDTGLAAYNEQFF
TRBV3-1/TRBV3-2,-,TRBJ1-1,TRBD1,TGTGCCAGCAGTCACCGGGACAGGAACACTGAAGCTTTCTTT,CASSHRDRNTEAFF
TRBV5-4,-,TRBJ1-3,-,TGTGCCAGCAGCGAGGGGAGGAGGGAAAACACCATATATTTT,CASSEGRRENTIYF
TRBV7-2,many,TRBJ2-2,-,TGTGCCAGCAGCCCAAGATGGCGAGGCACCGGGGAGCTGTTTTTT,CASSPRWRGTGELFF
TRBV6-5,few,TRBJ1-2,-,TGTGCCAGCAGTTACTCAACTGGGACGAAGAGATATGGCTACACCTTC,CASSYSTGTKRYGYTF
TRBV6-6,-,TRBJ1-2,-,TGTGCCAGCAGTTACCCCGCAGGGGATTCCTATGGCTACACCTTC,CASSYPAGDSYGYTF
TRBV5-1,-,TRBJ2-1,TRBD2,TGCGCCAGCAGCTACGGACTAGCGGGAGATGCTGAGCAGTTCTTC,CASSYGLAGDAEQFF